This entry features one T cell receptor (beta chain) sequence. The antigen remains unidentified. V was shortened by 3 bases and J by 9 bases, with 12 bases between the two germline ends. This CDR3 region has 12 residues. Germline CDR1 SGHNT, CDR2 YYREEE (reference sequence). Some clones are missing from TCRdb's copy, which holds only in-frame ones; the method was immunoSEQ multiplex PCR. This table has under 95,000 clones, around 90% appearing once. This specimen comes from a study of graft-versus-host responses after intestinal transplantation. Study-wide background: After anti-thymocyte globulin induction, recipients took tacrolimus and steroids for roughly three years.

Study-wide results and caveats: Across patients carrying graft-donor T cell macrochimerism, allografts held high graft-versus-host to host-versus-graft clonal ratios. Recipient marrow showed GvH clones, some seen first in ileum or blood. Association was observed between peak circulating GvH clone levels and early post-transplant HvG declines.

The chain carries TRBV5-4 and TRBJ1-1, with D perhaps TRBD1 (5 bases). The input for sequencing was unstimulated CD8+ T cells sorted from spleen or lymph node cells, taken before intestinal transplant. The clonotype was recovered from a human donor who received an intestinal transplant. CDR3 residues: CASSYPGLQAFF. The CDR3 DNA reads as TGTGCCAGCAGCTACCCGGGACTGCAAGCTTTCTTT.